Each of the 24 T cell receptor beta chains below was sequenced from the same sample in a study of cytomegalovirus exposure and HLA in healthy donors. PCR used 60 Vbeta primers and 13 Jbeta primers. Only in-frame clones appear in the TCRdb table, and some are missing; sequencing was by immunoSEQ multiplex PCR. The table records approximately 120,000 clones, roughly four fifths of them present only once. The sequencing sample was made of PBMCs. Every receptor here comes from a woman between 45 and 65 years old in good health and CMV-seropositive.

The chain has TRBV7-8 and TRBJ1-2, with 11 bases aligning to TRBD1. V gave up 6 bases and J gave up 3 bases; unmatched junction bases: 3. Per germline, CDR1 SGHVS and CDR2 FQNEAQ. The CDR3 spans 14 residues. The CDR3 coding sequence is TGTGCCAGCAGTTGGGACAGGGGGGACTATGGCTACACCTTC. Encoded protein: CASSWDRGDYGYTF.

This chain links TRBV10-3 with TRBJ2-5, with 9 bases identical to TRBD1. The J call may be wrong; the DNA end is better matched by TRBJ2-7. Germline CDR1 reads ENHRY; CDR2 reads SYGVKD. The CDR3 length is 14 residues. For the CDR3, the DNA is TGTGCCATCACCCCGGGACAGGGAGTCGACGAGCAGTACTTC. It is translated as CAITPGQGVDEQYF.

This clone was detected once. The chain couples TRBV27 to TRBJ1-1; D not resolved. Trimming took off 3 bases at V and 0 bases at J, with 5 bases between the two ends. From germline, CDR1 is MNHEY and CDR2 SMNVEV (reference sequence). The CDR3 loop spans 13 amino acids. For the CDR3, the DNA is TGTGCCAGCAGTTTTGTTATGAACACTGAAGCTTTCTTT. This translates into CASSFVMNTEAFF.

The chain recombines TRBV5-4 with TRBJ1-1; D ambiguous. The length of the CDR3 is 11 residues. Germline CDR1 and CDR2: SGHNT and YYREEE (reference sequence). In nucleotides, the CDR3 is TGTTTATGGAGTCTGAACACTGAAGCTTTCTTT. Translating gives CLWSLNTEAFF.

The CDR3 DNA reads as TGTGCCAGCAGCCGTAGCGGGGGCATCTACGAGCAGTACTTC. It yields the protein CASSRSGGIYEQYF. The chain couples TRBV28 to TRBJ2-7, with 9 bases identical to TRBD2. The CDR3 length is 14 residues. Per the germline V gene, CDR1 is MDHEN and CDR2 is SYDVKM. V shed 6 bases, J shed 3 bases, and the junction held 6 bases outside the gene matches.

V usage is TRBV19 and J usage is TRBJ1-4; 8 nucleotides match TRBD1. Looked up from germline, CDR1 is LNHDA and CDR2 is SQIVND (reference sequence). With 5 bases clipped from V and 7 bases from J, the junction kept 6 bases outside the gene matches. The CDR3 consists of 14 residues. The CDR3 reads CASSLGQGPEKLFF. CDR3 bases: TGTGCCAGTAGTCTCGGACAGGGCCCTGAAAAACTGTTTTTT.

The CDR3 reads CASSVDWSTGELFF. CDR3 DNA sequence: TGTGCCAGCAGCGTAGACTGGAGTACCGGGGAGCTGTTTTTT. The chain has TRBV9 and TRBJ2-2; D gene uncertain. Trimming removed 0 bases from V and 5 bases from J, with 8 bases in between. CDR3 length: 14 amino acids. Germline values: CDR1 SGDLS, CDR2 YYNGEE.

The chain is built from TRBV9 and TRBJ2-1, with 9 bases matching TRBD2. The CDR3 contains 15 residues. The trim removed 0 bases at V and 10 bases at J, leaving 8 bases unmatched. Per germline, CDR1 SGDLS and CDR2 YYNGEE. The DNA for the CDR3 is TGTGCCAGCAGCGTAGGGCGGGGGGGCCTCGGGGAGCAGTTCTTC. Translating it yields CASSVGRGGLGEQFF.

The chain carries TRBV9 and TRBJ1-2; D remains unclear. The germline V gene encodes CDR1 SGDLS and CDR2 YYNGEE. V was clipped by 0 bases and J by 3 bases, with 12 bases between them. This CDR3 is 15 amino acids long. The chain's CDR3 is CASSVGRIRDYGYTF. The CDR3 nucleotides are TGTGCCAGCAGCGTAGGCAGGATCCGTGACTATGGCTACACCTTC.

The J gene is TRBJ1-4, the V gene TRBV19; D perhaps matches TRBD1 (6 bases). The CDR3 totals 15 residues. CDR1 LNHDA and CDR2 SQIVND come from the germline V gene (reference sequence). Trimming left V 4 bases short and J 4 bases short, with 13 bases between. Here the CDR3 reads CASSTNREFNEKLFF. The CDR3 bases are TGTGCCAGTAGTACAAACAGGGAGTTTAATGAAAAACTGTTTTTT.

This clone was counted a single time. This rearrangement joins TRBV5-1 to TRBJ2-3; D uncertain. CDR1 and CDR2 from the germline V gene are SGHRS and YFSETQ. This CDR3 is 16 amino acids long. V lost 4 bases, J lost 4 bases, and 19 bases lay in between. The CDR3 DNA sequence: TGCGCCAGCAGCGCCACGCCCGGAACCGCGGCAGATACGCAGTATTTT. Translated: CASSATPGTAADTQYF.

V gene TRBV10-3 combines with J gene TRBJ2-5; a weak D match, TRBD1 (6 bases). The CDR3 spans 14 residues. With 10 bases removed from V and 2 bases from J, the gap between germline ends came to 17 bases. CDR1 and CDR2 from the germline V gene are ENHRY and SYGVKD. CDR3 in amino acids: CATRGSRPQETQYF. The DNA for the CDR3 is TGTGCCACCAGGGGTTCGAGGCCACAAGAGACCCAGTACTTC.

On this clone: One end of the junction fails to match germline, which may point to a read error. The gene calls are TRBV28 and TRBJ2-3, with D maybe TRBD2 (5 bases). This CDR3 contains 13 residues. Germline CDR1 reads MDHEN; CDR2 reads SYDVKM. CDR3: CASSLFSGNTQYF. CDR3 DNA: TGTGCCAGCAGCTTATTCTCGGGGAATACGCAGTATTTT.

J is TRBJ2-2 and V is TRBV23-1; 15 bases line up with TRBD2. TRBV23-1 is noted as an ORF with a role that remains uncertain. CDR3 length: 17 residues. The V gene end was trimmed by 7 bases and the J gene end by 3 bases; junction bases not matched to a gene: 6. The CDR3 protein is CASTWTSGGADTGELFF. DNA of the CDR3: TGCGCCAGCACCTGGACTAGCGGGGGGGCCGACACCGGGGAGCTGTTTTTT.

The chain is built from TRBV29-1 and TRBJ2-3, with D perhaps matching TRBD2 (5 bases). V was pared by 6 bases and J by 0 bases, with 13 bases between. This CDR3 region has 14 residues. The V gene's germline CDR1 is SQVTM and CDR2 ANQGSEA. Here the CDR3 DNA reads TGCAGCGTCCTCCGGGGATATAGCACAGATACGCAGTATTTT. This sequence encodes CSVLRGYSTDTQYF.

This clone has only a few counts. V and J are TRBV12-5 and TRBJ2-1; tentatively, D is TRBD2 (5 bases). CDR1 is LGHNT, CDR2 FRNRAP, per germline. This CDR3 region has 14 residues. With 1 base removed from V and 2 bases from J, the gap between germline ends came to 6 bases. CDR3 sequence reads: CASGLGRAYNEQFF. In DNA, the CDR3 is TGTGCTAGTGGTTTGGGGCGGGCCTACAATGAGCAGTTCTTC.

V usage is TRBV7-9 and J usage is TRBJ1-5; TRBD1 aligns across 7 bases. The CDR3 is 15 residues long. Germline trimming cut 0 bases from V and 5 bases from J; bases unmatched to any gene: 4. The germline CDR1 and CDR2 sequences are SEHNR and FQNEAQ (reference sequence). CDR3 sequence: CASSLAAQGDQPQHF. CDR3 DNA: TGTGCCAGCAGCTTAGCGGCCCAGGGGGATCAGCCCCAGCATTTT.

In its sample, this clone was seen a few times. The chain employs TRBV2 and TRBJ2-5; 12 bases are shared with TRBD2. The V segment lost 7 bases and the J segment 4 bases; nucleotides outside the gene matches: 7. The CDR3 contains 15 residues. Germline V lookup: CDR1 SNHLY, CDR2 FYNNEI. CDR3 region: CASNRLAGVGETQYF. For the CDR3, the DNA is TGTGCCAGCAACAGACTAGCGGGGGTTGGAGAGACCCAGTACTTC. The variable domain in full, with the rest retrieved from reference TRBV2 and TRBJ2-5, is EPEVTQTPSHQVTQMGQEVILRCVPISNHLYFYWYRQILGQKVEFLVSFYNNEISEKSEIFDDQFSVERPDGSNFTLKIRSTKLEDSAMYFCASNRLAGVGETQYFGPGTRLLVL.

The J gene is TRBJ2-7, the V gene TRBV4-2; 7 nucleotides line up with TRBD1. The ends lost 0 bases at V and 4 bases at J; junction bases unmatched: 9. The CDR3 contains 16 residues. CDR1 is LGHNA and CDR2 is YNFKEQ in the germline V gene. The CDR3 loop is CASSQDNRQGRYEQYF. CDR3 coding DNA: TGTGCCAGCAGCCAAGATAATCGACAGGGTAGATACGAGCAGTACTTC.

The rearrangement joins TRBV19 to TRBJ2-7; 7 bases agree with TRBD2. With 10 bases clipped from V and 3 bases from J, the junction kept 9 bases outside the gene matches. The CDR3 runs 13 residues. CDR1 and CDR2 (germline): LNHDA, SQIVND (reference sequence). CDR3 DNA sequence: TGTGCCACCTCGACTAGCCTCAACTACGAGCAGTACTTC. It specifies CATSTSLNYEQYF.

CDR3 in DNA: TGCGCCAGCAGCCCGACGGGGGACCCAGTAGGTGGCTACACCTTC. This sequence encodes CASSPTGDPVGGYTF. The V call is TRBV5-1, the J call TRBJ1-2; tentative D call: TRBD1 (5 bases). V was pared by 4 bases and J by 7 bases, with 20 bases between. The CDR3 is 15 residues long. Looked up from germline, CDR1 is SGHRS and CDR2 is YFSETQ.

V and J are TRBV5-4 and TRBJ2-7; tentatively, D is TRBD2 (6 bases). The ends were cut back, 0 bases at V and 2 bases at J, with 15 bases in the middle. The CDR3 sequence is 16 residues long. Germline CDR1 SGHNT, CDR2 YYREEE (reference sequence). The CDR3 DNA reads as TGTGCCAGCAGCTTGGCCGGTGCGGGGCTTGCCTACGAGCAGTACTTC. This encodes CASSLAGAGLAYEQYF.

The DNA for the CDR3 is TGTGCCAGCAGTGAATCGACAGGGGGGCCCACAGATACGCAGTATTTT. It codes for CASSESTGGPTDTQYF. V gene TRBV6-1 combines with J gene TRBJ2-3; TRBD1 matches 9 bases. The ends lost 2 bases at V and 2 bases at J; junction bases unmatched: 5. The CDR3 is made up of 16 amino acids. CDR1 is MNHNS and CDR2 is SASEGT in the germline V gene.

The chain recombines TRBV14 with TRBJ1-5; 8 nucleotides match TRBD1. V dropped 6 bases and J dropped 4; count of bases not matched to a gene: 8. Germline V gene lookup returns CDR1 SGHDN and CDR2 FVKESK. The CDR3 is made up of 15 amino acids. CDR3 in DNA: TGTGCCAGCAGGCAACAGGGGGACAGAAATCAGCCCCAGCATTTT. It codes for CASRQQGDRNQPQHF.